The rows below give T cell receptor beta chains drawn from one sample of a study of vaccination effects on CD4 cells after COVID-19. Their antigen targets remain unknown. Data came from immunoSEQ multiplex PCR; TCRdb stores just in-frame clones and leaves some out. The sample holds 60,000 to 65,000 clones, 75% seen once. This material consisted of CD4+ T cells from PBMCs cultured with HCoV-OC43 spike peptides, taken before COVID-19 vaccination. Receptor source: a human donor who received a COVID-19 vaccine. Each CDR3 is given with its conserved first and last residue. A D gene is named only where the DNA matches it firmly. Clone size is given for some rows only: seen once, a few or many times, or a class if the clone is expanded.

j_call clone_size d_call v_call cdr3_aa cdr3_nt
TRBJ2-2 - TRBD2 TRBV5-4 CASSSPSGENTGELFF TGTGCCAGCAGTTCTCCCAGCGGGGAGAACACCGGGGAGCTGTTTTTT
TRBJ2-5 few TRBD2 TRBV18 CASSQGLAGGETQYF TGTGCCAGCTCACAAGGACTAGCGGGGGGAGAGACCCAGTACTTC
TRBJ1-6 - TRBD1 TRBV30 CAWSRDRNSPLHF TGTGCCTGGAGCCGGGACAGAAATTCACCCCTCCACTTT
TRBJ1-4 - - TRBV5-1 CASSLGSATNEKLFF TGCGCCAGCAGCTTGGGCAGTGCAACTAATGAAAAACTGTTTTTT
TRBJ1-2 - TRBD1 TRBV12-3/TRBV12-4 CASSRDRRYGYTF TGTGCCAGCAGTCGGGACAGGAGATATGGCTACACCTTC
TRBJ2-1 few - TRBV12-3/TRBV12-4 CASTLARTRQFF TGTGCCAGCACCCTTGCGAGAACCCGGCAGTTCTTC
TRBJ2-1 once - TRBV19 CARGRGQDNEQFF TGTGCCAGAGGGAGGGGACAGGACAATGAGCAGTTCTTC
TRBJ1-4 - - TRBV7-2 CASSSTGFVEKLFF TGTGCCAGCAGCTCCACAGGGTTCGTTGAAAAACTGTTTTTT
TRBJ1-6 few TRBD1 TRBV10-3 CAAKTGGDSPLHF TGTGCCGCCAAGACAGGGGGCGATTCACCCCTCCACTTT
TRBJ2-3 - TRBD1 TRBV5-1 CASSRTGIATDTQYF TGCGCCAGCAGCCGGACAGGGATAGCCACAGATACGCAGTATTTT
TRBJ2-1 - - TRBV10-1 CASSESKVGLYNEQFF TGCGCCAGCAGTGAGTCGAAGGTGGGGCTCTACAATGAGCAGTTCTTC
TRBJ1-5 - - TRBV10-3 CAISESRSGDTQPQHF TGTGCCATCAGTGAGTCTAGGTCAGGGGATACTCAGCCCCAGCATTTT
TRBJ2-1 few - TRBV6-6 CASSRKTRTAQGSSYNEQFF TGTGCCAGCAGCAGAAAAACCAGGACCGCCCAGGGGAGCTCCTACAATGAGCAGTTCTTC
TRBJ1-5 - TRBD1 TRBV30 CAWSGGYQQGEGNQPQHF TGTGCCTGGAGCGGGGGTTACCAACAGGGGGAGGGCAATCAGCCCCAGCATTTT
TRBJ1-1 - - TRBV4-3 CASSQIARSEAFF TGCGCCAGCAGCCAAATCGCGCGATCTGAAGCTTTCTTT
TRBJ1-1 - TRBD1 TRBV5-6 CASSSVAWTGGPGNTEAFF TGTGCCAGCAGCTCAGTCGCATGGACAGGGGGACCGGGGAACACTGAAGCTTTCTTT